This T cell receptor beta chain was recovered during a study of vaccination and CD4 T cells after COVID-19. At the level of the study: Post-COVID samples were collected a median roughly 100 days following diagnosis, spanning 35 to 161. Study-level results: Sampling was limited to relatively few convalescent patients, with no early post-infection timepoints studied.

This clonotype was detected only a few times. What it binds is unknown. Cultured CD4+ T cells had their DNA profiled by the Oncomine TCR Beta short-read assay. TCRdb used MiXCR to reprocess the PCR reads, holding one entry per CDR3 protein. The table shows 20,000 to 25,000 distinct CDR3 sequences, with under 45% occurring only once. V was cut by 3 bases and J by 6 bases, with 17 bases left in between. The CDR3 covers 16 residues. CDR1 and CDR2 from the germline V gene are KGHDR and SFDVKD. Noted treatment: approximately 9-day PBMC culture with coronavirus spike peptide pools or control peptides (ViraFEST assay).

Sequenced material: CD4+ T cells from blood, cultured in vitro, taken before SARS-CoV-2 vaccination. This chain connects TRBV24-1 to TRBJ2-1; D may match TRBD1 or TRBD2 (7 bases each). The source is a human donor who received a COVID-19 vaccine. CDR3 sequence (DNA): TGTGCCACCAGTGATAGAACAGGGGAGGGTAGCAATGAGCAGTTCTTC. This gives the protein CATSDRTGEGSNEQFF.